This T cell receptor (beta chain) was identified during a study of blood T cells in healthy people across ages (dated by TCRdb to the mid-2010s). About the study as a whole: Template switching captured roughly one uniquely barcoded TCR beta cDNA molecule per two T cells in model experiments. Four age groups were formed from the donors: young (average approximately 15 years), middle-aged (approximately 40), aged (approximately 60) and long-lived (around 82). To avoid experimental bias, donors of different ages were distributed randomly across sequencing lanes. Age-related changes in TCR beta repertoire diversity were measured in the study by deep sequencing normalized with unique cDNA molecular identifiers. Two additional independent replicas of 1 million unique cDNA reads from the same blood draw were analyzed for two donors (one aged 18 to 30 and one aged 80 or older).

Overall results and qualifications from the work: Since profiling was done on bulk unsorted PBMCs, naive and antigen-experienced compartments could not be conclusively compared. Total diversity estimates from one million sequenced T cells were considered lower bounds and underestimates. Observed TCR beta diversity correlated strongly with the percentage of naive T cells measured by flow cytometry. Because donor CMV infection status was unknown, age-related changes in expanded clonotypes were potentially confounded. Compared with the aged group, the long-lived group had more naive CD4+ T cells, fewer expanded clones and increased TCR diversity, suggesting age selection. As age increased, observed TCR beta diversity per million T cells dropped in a roughly linear way, and a significant reduction was already evident by age about 36.

In this sample, this clonotype turned up many times. The target of this receptor is not known. At one end the junction does not follow the germline gene, possibly because of a read error. The approximately 39 donors, aged roughly 6 to 100 years, were systemically healthy Caucasian individuals from Russia. Around 10 milliliters of peripheral blood were collected from each donor into EDTA-treated Vacutainer tubes. Ficoll-Paque density-gradient centrifugation was used to isolate PBMCs, with at least 7 million per sample. Total RNA was extracted from PBMCs with Trizol reagent, with at least 5 micrograms obtained per sample. The percentages of naive CD45RAhigh/CD27high T cells were determined by flow cytometry on a PBMC aliquot from every donor. The CDR3 starts with the cysteine, ends with the phenylalanine, and has 14 residues. This entry keeps only the CDR3 DNA: 42 bases, framed from base 1. Library construction relied on 5' RACE. Sequencing instrument: Illumina HiSeq 2500. A second PCR of about 6 to 11 cycles was performed with a sample-barcoded 5' primer and a J-beta primer mix. A template-switch 5' adaptor carrying 12 random nucleotides introduced a unique molecular identifier onto each TCR beta cDNA molecule. At least 2.5 million CDR3-containing paired-end reads were obtained from each sample. All of the RNA was converted into first-strand cDNA using the Mint cDNA synthesis kit, with a TRBC-specific oligonucleotide serving as the primer. Following uracil-DNA glycosylase treatment, a first 18-cycle PCR with universal primers M1SS and BC2_uni_R was performed on all cDNA. Per the original workflow: For normalization, 1 million high-quality reads were randomly selected from each sample, with every read carrying a distinct molecular identifier. Reads sharing molecular identifiers were discarded rather than binned into consensus sequences. MiTCR, with a Q25 quality threshold and the strictest error-elimination algorithm, was used for CDR3 identification, clonotype clustering and error correction. Lower-bound total TCR beta diversity was estimated with a nonparametric unseen species model using Euler transformation. Clones were called with MiXCR by TCRdb after fastp trimmed the public reads at Q25, and only in-frame beta chains were retained. Records with the same CDR3 protein are collapsed into one entry carrying the most frequent genes and DNA. TCRdb, not the original authors, processed these V and J calls. Across this sample there are around 990,000 distinct CDR3 sequences, with around two fifths seen only once. The ten largest clones add up to under 15% of the sample.

Rearrangement joined TRBV12-3 or TRBV12-4 to TRBJ1-2; TRBD1 agrees with 7 junctional bases. The sequencing input was blood. This clonotype was sampled from a man between 18 and 29 years old in good health. The CDR3 region has the sequence CASSSRDRDYGYTF. The DNA is TGCGCCAGCAGCTCCCGGGACAGAGACTATGGCTACACCTTC.